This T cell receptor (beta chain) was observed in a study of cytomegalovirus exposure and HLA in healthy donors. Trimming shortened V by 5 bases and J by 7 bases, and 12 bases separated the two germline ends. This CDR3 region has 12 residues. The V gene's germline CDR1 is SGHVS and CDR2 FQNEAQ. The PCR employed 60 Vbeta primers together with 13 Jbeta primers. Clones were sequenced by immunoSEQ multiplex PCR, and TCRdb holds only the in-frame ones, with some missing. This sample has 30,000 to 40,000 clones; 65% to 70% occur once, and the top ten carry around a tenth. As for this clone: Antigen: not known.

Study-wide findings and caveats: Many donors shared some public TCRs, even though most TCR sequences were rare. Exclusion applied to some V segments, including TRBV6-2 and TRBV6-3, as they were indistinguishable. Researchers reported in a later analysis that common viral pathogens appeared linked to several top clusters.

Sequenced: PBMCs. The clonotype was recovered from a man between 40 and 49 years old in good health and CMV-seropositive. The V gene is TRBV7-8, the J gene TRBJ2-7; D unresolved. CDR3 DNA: TGTGCCAGCAGCCATGCCTTCGGGGAGCAGTACTTC. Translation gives CASSHAFGEQYF.